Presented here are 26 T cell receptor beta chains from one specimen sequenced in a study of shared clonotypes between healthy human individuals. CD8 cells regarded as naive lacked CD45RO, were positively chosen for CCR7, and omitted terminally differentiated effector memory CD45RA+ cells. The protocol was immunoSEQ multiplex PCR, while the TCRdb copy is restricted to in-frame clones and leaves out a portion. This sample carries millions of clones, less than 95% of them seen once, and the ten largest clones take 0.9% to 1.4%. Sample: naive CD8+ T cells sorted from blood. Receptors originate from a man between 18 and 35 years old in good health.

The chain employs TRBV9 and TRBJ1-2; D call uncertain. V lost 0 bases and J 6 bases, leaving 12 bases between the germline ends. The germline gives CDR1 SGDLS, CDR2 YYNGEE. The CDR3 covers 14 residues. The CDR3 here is CASSVGPLHDGYTF. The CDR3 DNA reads TGTGCCAGCAGCGTAGGACCCCTCCACGATGGCTACACCTTC.

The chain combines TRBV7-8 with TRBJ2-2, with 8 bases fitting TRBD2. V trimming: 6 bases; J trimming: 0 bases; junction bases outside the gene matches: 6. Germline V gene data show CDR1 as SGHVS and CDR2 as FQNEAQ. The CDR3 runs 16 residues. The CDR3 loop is CASRSSGGPNTGELFF. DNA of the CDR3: TGTGCCAGCAGGTCCTCGGGAGGGCCGAACACCGGGGAGCTGTTTTTT.

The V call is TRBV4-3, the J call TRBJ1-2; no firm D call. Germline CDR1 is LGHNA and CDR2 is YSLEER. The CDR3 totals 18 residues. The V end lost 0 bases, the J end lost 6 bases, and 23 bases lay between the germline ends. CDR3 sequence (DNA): TGCGCCAGCAGCCAAGAATTTTTTGTCGGGGAGGTTCCTGATGGCTACACCTTC. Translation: CASSQEFFVGEVPDGYTF.

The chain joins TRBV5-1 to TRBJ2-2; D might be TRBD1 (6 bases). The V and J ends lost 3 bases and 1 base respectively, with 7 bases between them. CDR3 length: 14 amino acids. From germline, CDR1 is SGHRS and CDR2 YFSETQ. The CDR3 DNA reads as TGCGCCAGCAGCTGGACAGAGAACACCGGGGAGCTGTTTTTT. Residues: CASSWTENTGELFF.

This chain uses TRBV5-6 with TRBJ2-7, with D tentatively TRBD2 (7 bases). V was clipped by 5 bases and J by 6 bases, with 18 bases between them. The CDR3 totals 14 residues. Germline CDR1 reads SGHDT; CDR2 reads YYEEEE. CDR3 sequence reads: CASSSGGLAVEQYF. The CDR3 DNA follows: TGTGCCAGCAGTTCGGGGGGCCTAGCGGTCGAGCAGTACTTC. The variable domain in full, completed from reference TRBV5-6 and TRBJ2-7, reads DAGVTQSPTHLIKTRGQQVTLRCSPKSGHDTVSWYQQALGQGPQFIFQYYEEEERQRGNFPDRFSGHQFPNYSSELNVNALLLGDSALYLCASSSGGLAVEQYFGPGTRLTVT.

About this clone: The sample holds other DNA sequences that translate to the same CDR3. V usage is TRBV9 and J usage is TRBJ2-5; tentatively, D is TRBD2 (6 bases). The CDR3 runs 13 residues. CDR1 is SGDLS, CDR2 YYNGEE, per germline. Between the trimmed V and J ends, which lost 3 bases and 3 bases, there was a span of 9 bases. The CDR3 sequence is CASSDWGEETQYF. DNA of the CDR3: TGTGCCAGCAGCGACTGGGGGGAAGAGACCCAGTACTTC.

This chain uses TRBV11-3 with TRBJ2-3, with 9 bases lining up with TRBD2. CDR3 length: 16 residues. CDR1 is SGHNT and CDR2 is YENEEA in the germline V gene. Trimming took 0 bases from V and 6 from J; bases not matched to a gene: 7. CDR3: CASSLESGREGDTQYF. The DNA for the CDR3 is TGTGCCAGCAGCTTAGAATCCGGGCGGGAGGGTGATACGCAGTATTTT. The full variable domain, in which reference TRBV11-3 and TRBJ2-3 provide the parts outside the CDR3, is EAGVVQSPRYKIIEKKQPVAFWCNPISGHNTLYWYLQNLGQGPELLIRYENEEAVDDSQLPKDRFSAERLKGVDSTLKIQPAELGDSAVYLCASSLESGREGDTQYFGPGTRLTVL.

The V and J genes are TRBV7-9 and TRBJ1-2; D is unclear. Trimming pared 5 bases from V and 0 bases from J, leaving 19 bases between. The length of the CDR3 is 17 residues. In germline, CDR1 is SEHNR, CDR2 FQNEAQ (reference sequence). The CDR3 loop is CASSPPGVAPANYGYTF. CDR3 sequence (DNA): TGTGCCAGCAGCCCCCCTGGGGTCGCACCAGCTAACTATGGCTACACCTTC.

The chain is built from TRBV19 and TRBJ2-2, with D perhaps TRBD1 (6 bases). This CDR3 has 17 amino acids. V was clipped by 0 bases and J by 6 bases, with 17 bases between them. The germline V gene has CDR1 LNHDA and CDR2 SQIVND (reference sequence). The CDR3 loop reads CASSIDREGPGAGELFF. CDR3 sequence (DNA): TGTGCCAGTAGTATAGATCGTGAGGGGCCAGGGGCCGGGGAGCTGTTTTTT. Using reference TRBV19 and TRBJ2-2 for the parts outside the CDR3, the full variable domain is DGGITQSPKYLFRKEGQNVTLSCEQNLNHDAMYWYRQDPGQGLRLIYYSQIVNDFQKGDIAEGYSVSREKKESFPLTVTSAQKNPTAFYLCASSIDREGPGAGELFFGEGSRLTVL.

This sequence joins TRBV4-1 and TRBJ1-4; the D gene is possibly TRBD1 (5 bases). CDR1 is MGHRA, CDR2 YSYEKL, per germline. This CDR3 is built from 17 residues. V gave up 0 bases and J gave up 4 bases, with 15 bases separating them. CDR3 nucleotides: TGCGCCAGCAGCCAAGAGGGGCTCGGACCTTTTAATGAAAAACTGTTTTTT. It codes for CASSQEGLGPFNEKLFF.

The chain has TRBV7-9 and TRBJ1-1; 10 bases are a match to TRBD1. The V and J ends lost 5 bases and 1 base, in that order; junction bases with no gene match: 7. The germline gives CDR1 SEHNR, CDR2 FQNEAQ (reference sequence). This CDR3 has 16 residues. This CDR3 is CASSVRDRGPNTEAFF. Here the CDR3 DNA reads TGTGCCAGCAGCGTCCGGGACAGGGGCCCGAACACTGAAGCTTTCTTT.

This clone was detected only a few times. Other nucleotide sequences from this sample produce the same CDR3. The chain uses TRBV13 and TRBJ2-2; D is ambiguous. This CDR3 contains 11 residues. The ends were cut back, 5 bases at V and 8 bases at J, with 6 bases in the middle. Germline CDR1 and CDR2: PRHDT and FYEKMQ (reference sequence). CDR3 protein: CASSIQGELFF. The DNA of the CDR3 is TGTGCCAGCAGCATACAGGGGGAGCTGTTTTTT.

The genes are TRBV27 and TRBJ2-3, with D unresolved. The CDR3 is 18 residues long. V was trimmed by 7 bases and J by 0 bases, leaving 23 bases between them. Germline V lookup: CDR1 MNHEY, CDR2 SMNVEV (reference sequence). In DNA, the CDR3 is TGTGCCAGCACCGAAGAGCGTCACAGTGAAAGTAGCACAGATACGCAGTATTTT. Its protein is CASTEERHSESSTDTQYF.

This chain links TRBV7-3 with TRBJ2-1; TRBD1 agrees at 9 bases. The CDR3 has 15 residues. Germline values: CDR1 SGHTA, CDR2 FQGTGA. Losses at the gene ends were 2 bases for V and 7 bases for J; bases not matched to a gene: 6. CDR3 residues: CASSLGQGTENEQFF. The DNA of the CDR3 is TGTGCCAGCAGCTTAGGACAGGGGACGGAAAATGAGCAGTTCTTC.

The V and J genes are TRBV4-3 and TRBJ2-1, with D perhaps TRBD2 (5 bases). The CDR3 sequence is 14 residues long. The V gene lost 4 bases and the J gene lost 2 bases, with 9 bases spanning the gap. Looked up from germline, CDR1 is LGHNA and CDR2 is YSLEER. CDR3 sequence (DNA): TGCGCCAGCAGCCTCCCCGGGGCCTACAATGAGCAGTTCTTC. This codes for CASSLPGAYNEQFF.

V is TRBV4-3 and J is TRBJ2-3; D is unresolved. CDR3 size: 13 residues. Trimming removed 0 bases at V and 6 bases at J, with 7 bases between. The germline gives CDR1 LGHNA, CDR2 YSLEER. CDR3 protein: CASSQDQWDTQYF. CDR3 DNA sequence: TGCGCCAGCAGCCAAGATCAATGGGATACGCAGTATTTT.

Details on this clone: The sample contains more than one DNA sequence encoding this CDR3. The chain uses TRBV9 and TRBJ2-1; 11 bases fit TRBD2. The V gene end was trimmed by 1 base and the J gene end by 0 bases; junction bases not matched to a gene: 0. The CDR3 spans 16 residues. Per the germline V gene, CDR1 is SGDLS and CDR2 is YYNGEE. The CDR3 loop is CASSVTSGGSYNEQFF. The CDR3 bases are TGTGCCAGCAGCGTAACTAGCGGGGGCTCCTACAATGAGCAGTTCTTC.

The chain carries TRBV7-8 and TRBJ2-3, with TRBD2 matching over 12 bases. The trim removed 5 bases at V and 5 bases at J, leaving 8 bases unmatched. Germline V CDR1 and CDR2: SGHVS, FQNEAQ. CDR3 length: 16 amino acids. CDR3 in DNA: TGTGCCAGCAGCATCAGACTAGCGGGGGCGAGAGATACGCAGTATTTT. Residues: CASSIRLAGARDTQYF.

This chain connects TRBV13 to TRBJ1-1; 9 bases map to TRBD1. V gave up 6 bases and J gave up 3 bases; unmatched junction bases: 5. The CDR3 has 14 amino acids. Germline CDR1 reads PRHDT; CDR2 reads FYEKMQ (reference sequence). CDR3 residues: CASRKTGGDTEAFF. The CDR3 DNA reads TGTGCCAGCAGGAAGACAGGGGGAGACACTGAAGCTTTCTTT.

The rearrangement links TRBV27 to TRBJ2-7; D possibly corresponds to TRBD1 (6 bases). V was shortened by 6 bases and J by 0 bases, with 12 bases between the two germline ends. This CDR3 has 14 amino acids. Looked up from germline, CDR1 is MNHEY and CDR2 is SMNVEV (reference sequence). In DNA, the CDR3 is TGTGCCAGCAGGGACAGTTCTAGCTCCTACGAGCAGTACTTC. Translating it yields CASRDSSSSYEQYF.

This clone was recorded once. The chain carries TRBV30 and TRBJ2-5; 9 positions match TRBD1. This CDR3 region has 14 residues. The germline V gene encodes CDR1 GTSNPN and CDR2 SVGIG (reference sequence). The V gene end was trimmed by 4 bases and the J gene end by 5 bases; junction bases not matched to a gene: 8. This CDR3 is CAWNPGQGPETQYF. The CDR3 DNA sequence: TGTGCCTGGAACCCGGGACAGGGTCCGGAGACCCAGTACTTC.

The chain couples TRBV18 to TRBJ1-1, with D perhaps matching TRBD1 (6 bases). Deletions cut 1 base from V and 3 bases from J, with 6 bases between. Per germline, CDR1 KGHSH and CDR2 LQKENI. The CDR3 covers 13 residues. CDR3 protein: CASSPQGDTEAFF. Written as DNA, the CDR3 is TGTGCCAGCTCACCACAGGGGGACACTGAAGCTTTCTTT.

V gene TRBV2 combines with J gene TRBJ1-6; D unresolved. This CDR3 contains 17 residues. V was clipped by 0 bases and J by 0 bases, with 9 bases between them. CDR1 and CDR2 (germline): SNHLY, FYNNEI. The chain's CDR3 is CASSEAGVNSYNSPLHF. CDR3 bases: TGTGCCAGCAGTGAAGCCGGAGTTAACTCCTATAATTCACCCCTCCACTTT. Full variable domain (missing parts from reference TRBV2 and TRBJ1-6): EPEVTQTPSHQVTQMGQEVILRCVPISNHLYFYWYRQILGQKVEFLVSFYNNEISEKSEIFDDQFSVERPDGSNFTLKIRSTKLEDSAMYFCASSEAGVNSYNSPLHFGNGTRLTVT.

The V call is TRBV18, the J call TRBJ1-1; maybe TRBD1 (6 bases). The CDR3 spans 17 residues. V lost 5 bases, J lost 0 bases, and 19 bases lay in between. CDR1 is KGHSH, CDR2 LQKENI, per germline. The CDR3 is CASSSTGGGGLNTEAFF. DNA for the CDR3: TGTGCCAGCTCATCAACAGGAGGGGGAGGCCTGAACACTGAAGCTTTCTTT.

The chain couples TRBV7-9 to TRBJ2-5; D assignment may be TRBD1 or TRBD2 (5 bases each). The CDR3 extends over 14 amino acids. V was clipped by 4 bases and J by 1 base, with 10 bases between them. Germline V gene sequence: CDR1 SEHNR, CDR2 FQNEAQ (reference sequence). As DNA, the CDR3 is TGTGCCAGCAGCTACCGGGACCTCCAAGAGACCCAGTACTTC. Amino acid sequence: CASSYRDLQETQYF.

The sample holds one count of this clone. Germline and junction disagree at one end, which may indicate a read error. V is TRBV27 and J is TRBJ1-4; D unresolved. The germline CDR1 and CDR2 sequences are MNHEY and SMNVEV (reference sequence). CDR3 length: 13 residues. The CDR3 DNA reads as TGTGCCAGCAGTTTATCCGGGTATGGGTTTCTTATTTTT. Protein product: CASSLSGYGFLIF.